Shown below are 20 T cell receptor beta chains from a single sample sequenced in a study of vaccination and CD4 T cells after COVID-19. Their target antigens are unknown. Treatment described: roughly 11-day PBMC culture with coronavirus spike peptide pools or control peptides (ViraFEST assay). The Oncomine TCR Beta short-read assay sequenced DNA from cultured CD4+ T cells. TCRdb ran MiXCR on the PCR reads and lists one entry per CDR3 protein. The table shows some 15,000 distinct CDR3 sequences, with around 45% occurring only once. Sequenced: cultured CD4+ T cells from blood. Every receptor here comes from a human donor with COVID-19.

V and J are TRBV7-2 and TRBJ2-7; unclear D gene. Trimming cost V 2 bases and J 5 bases, with 4 bases left between them. From germline, CDR1 is SGHTA and CDR2 FQGNSA. This CDR3 is 11 amino acids long. CDR3 in DNA: TGTGCCAGCAGCTTACGGGACGAGCAGTACTTC. Its translation: CASSLRDEQYF.

The rearrangement links TRBV6-5 to TRBJ1-3; D gene uncertain. The CDR3 totals 17 residues. Germline-derived CDR1 and CDR2 are MNHEY and SVGAGI. V was clipped by 2 bases and J by 1 base, with 15 bases between them. The CDR3 DNA sequence: TGTGCCAGCAGTTACACTATAGCAGCGGGGTCTGGAAACACCATATATTTT. It specifies CASSYTIAAGSGNTIYF.

A few counts support this clonotype. The chain couples TRBV6-1 to TRBJ1-2; no clear D. CDR1 is MNHNS and CDR2 is SASEGT in the germline V gene. This CDR3 spans 13 amino acids. The V gene lost 7 bases and the J gene lost 7 bases, with 16 bases spanning the gap. CDR3 sequence reads: CASTEGQFGGYTF. The CDR3, as DNA: TGTGCCAGCACAGAAGGGCAGTTTGGTGGCTACACCTTC.

This clonotype came up a few times. The chain couples TRBV24-1 to TRBJ1-2; 9 bases align to TRBD1. The CDR3 covers 14 residues. The V and J ends lost 3 bases and 6 bases, in that order; junction bases with no gene match: 4. Germline lookup yields CDR1 KGHDR and CDR2 SFDVKD. The CDR3 region has the DNA TGTGCCACCAGTGATAGGGACAGGGTCCATGGCTACACCTTC. It is translated as CATSDRDRVHGYTF.

This clonotype has a handful of counts. The chain has TRBV2 and TRBJ2-3; TRBD2 matches at 8 bases. The length of the CDR3 is 16 residues. The germline gives CDR1 SNHLY, CDR2 FYNNEI. V was clipped by 2 bases and J by 5 bases; unmatched bases: 9. For the CDR3, the DNA is TGTGCCAGCAGTGAACTCGCTTCGGGGGGGATAGATACGCAGTATTTT. It encodes CASSELASGGIDTQYF.

V usage is TRBV27 and J usage is TRBJ2-5, with 11 bases lining up with TRBD1. The CDR3 sequence is 15 residues long. V lost 4 bases to trimming and J lost 5 bases; unmatched junction nucleotides: 6. The germline V gene encodes CDR1 MNHEY and CDR2 SMNVEV (reference sequence). Here the CDR3 DNA reads TGTGCCAGCAGTTCCGGGACAGGGGGTGTGGAGACCCAGTACTTC. Translated, it gives CASSSGTGGVETQYF.

Within the sample, this clonotype is medium-sized (0.01 to 0.1%). The chain links TRBV7-6 to TRBJ1-2; D unclear. The germline V gene encodes CDR1 SGHVS and CDR2 FNYEAQ. This CDR3 has 15 amino acids. The germline V and J ends were trimmed by 5 bases and 0 bases, with 13 bases remaining between them. This CDR3 is CASSRTDGANYGYTF. CDR3 DNA: TGTGCCAGCAGCCGTACCGACGGAGCTAACTATGGCTACACCTTC.

In its sample, this clonotype was seen a few times. The chain carries TRBV19 and TRBJ1-2; no reliable D call. V lost 7 bases and J lost 0, with 12 bases in between. Germline CDR1 and CDR2: LNHDA and SQIVND (reference sequence). The CDR3 has 14 residues. CDR3 sequence (DNA): TGTGCCAGTAACGCCTACACCACTAACTATGGCTACACCTTC. Its protein is CASNAYTTNYGYTF.

The table lists this clonotype with a few counts. This chain links TRBV6-2 or TRBV6-3 with TRBJ1-5; D is possibly TRBD1 (6 bases). V was clipped by 4 bases and J by 1 base, with 11 bases between them. This CDR3 comprises 15 residues. Germline V gives CDR1 MNHEY, CDR2 SVGEGT. CDR3 sequence (DNA): TGTGCCAGCAGTTGGGACAATACGAGCAATCAGCCCCAGCATTTT. It yields the protein CASSWDNTSNQPQHF.

This chain uses TRBV20-1 with TRBJ1-5; perhaps TRBD1 as D (5 bases). Germline V gene data show CDR1 as DFQATT and CDR2 as SNEGSKA (reference sequence). The CDR3 covers 14 residues. V lost 7 bases to trimming and J lost 2 bases, with 15 bases between them. CDR3 residues: CSVRQGGGNQPQHF. DNA of the CDR3: TGCAGTGTGCGTCAGGGTGGCGGCAATCAGCCCCAGCATTTT.

CDR3 in amino acids: CASSTRSGLNTEAFF. The CDR3 DNA reads as TGTGCCAGCAGTACCAGATCAGGACTGAACACTGAAGCTTTCTTT. The rearrangement joins TRBV9 to TRBJ1-1; D is undetermined. The CDR3 is 15 residues long. The V gene's germline CDR1 is SGDLS and CDR2 YYNGEE. V lost 5 bases, J lost 0 bases, and 14 bases lay in between.

The chain joins TRBV14 to TRBJ1-6; perhaps TRBD1 as D (5 bases). This CDR3 is built from 13 residues. Germline lookup yields CDR1 SGHDN and CDR2 FVKESK. The V end lost 7 bases, the J end lost 7 bases, and 11 bases lay between the germline ends. CDR3 in amino acids: CASTKGWNSPLHF. CDR3 DNA sequence: TGTGCCAGCACGAAGGGGTGGAATTCACCCCTCCACTTT.

The chain recombines TRBV19 with TRBJ1-2; the match to TRBD1 covers 7 bases. V lost 6 bases, J lost 2 bases, and 9 bases stayed unmatched. Germline V CDR1 and CDR2: LNHDA, SQIVND (reference sequence). The CDR3 has 15 amino acids. The CDR3 is CASSPGQHINYGYTF. The CDR3 DNA sequence: TGTGCCAGTAGCCCGGGACAGCACATCAACTATGGCTACACCTTC.

The chain joins TRBV27 to TRBJ1-3; tentatively, D is TRBD1 (5 bases). With 4 bases removed from V and 3 bases from J, the gap between germline ends came to 10 bases. Germline V CDR1 and CDR2: MNHEY, SMNVEV (reference sequence). The CDR3 runs 14 residues. CDR3 residues: CASSSQGSGNTIYF. The CDR3 DNA sequence: TGTGCCAGCAGTTCCCAGGGTAGTGGAAACACCATATATTTT.

This clonotype was recorded a few times. The V and J genes are TRBV18 and TRBJ2-1; D possibly corresponds to TRBD2 (7 bases). The end of the DNA aligns better with TRBJ2-7, so the J call may be wrong. This CDR3 is 15 amino acids long. Per germline, CDR1 KGHSH and CDR2 LQKENI. CDR3 loop: CASSPIGGGRNEQYF. The CDR3 DNA reads as TGTGCCAGCTCACCCATTGGGGGGGGGCGGAACGAGCAGTACTTC.

The rearrangement links TRBV7-9 to TRBJ2-7, with TRBD1 identical over 8 bases. The CDR3 spans 15 residues. Unmatched junction bases numbered 7, after V lost 3 bases and J lost 3 bases. Germline-derived CDR1 and CDR2 are SEHNR and FQNEAQ (reference sequence). The CDR3 spells CASSLGQGAVYEQYF. The CDR3 DNA follows: TGTGCCAGCAGCTTGGGGCAGGGGGCAGTCTACGAGCAGTACTTC.

This chain links TRBV7-9 with TRBJ1-1; the D gene is possibly TRBD1 (6 bases). The CDR3 sequence is 16 residues long. Trimming took off 4 bases at V and 1 base at J, with 16 bases between the two ends. Germline V gene lookup returns CDR1 SEHNR and CDR2 FQNEAQ (reference sequence). CDR3 bases: TGTGCCAGCAGCTGGCAAACAGGGCCGGGGAACACTGAAGCTTTCTTT. Protein product: CASSWQTGPGNTEAFF. The full variable domain, with the rest looked up from reference TRBV7-9 and TRBJ1-1, is DTGVSQNPRHKITKRGQNVTFRCDPISEHNRLYWYRQTLGQGPEFLTYFQNEAQLEKSRLLSDRFSAERPKGSFSTLEIQRTEQGDSAMYLCASSWQTGPGNTEAFFGQGTRLTVV.

V gene TRBV7-9 combines with J gene TRBJ1-2; TRBD1 is a possible D gene (5 bases). The V gene lost 1 base and the J gene lost 8 bases, with 8 bases spanning the gap. This CDR3 comprises 12 residues. Germline CDR1 and CDR2: SEHNR and FQNEAQ (reference sequence). DNA for the CDR3: TGTGCCAGCAGCTTAGGAGGGGACGGCTACACCTTC. It specifies CASSLGGDGYTF.

This clonotype has more than one count but fewer than ten. V usage is TRBV24-1 and J usage is TRBJ2-3, with 10 bases that match TRBD1. The CDR3 runs to 16 residues. Trimming removed 6 bases from V and 3 bases from J; junction bases left unmatched: 8. CDR1 is KGHDR, CDR2 SFDVKD, per germline. Here the CDR3 reads CATSNSGTGDTDTQYF. CDR3 sequence (DNA): TGTGCCACCAGTAACTCCGGGACAGGGGATACAGATACGCAGTATTTT.

In nucleotides, the CDR3 is TGTGCCAGCAGCCAAGAAACAGGGGCCGGTGGTGAAAAACTGTTTTTT. Its translation is CASSQETGAGGEKLFF. The rearrangement uses TRBV11-2 and TRBJ1-4, with 7 bases fitting TRBD1. V lost 5 bases and J lost 7; bases outside the gene matches: 13. CDR1 SGHAT and CDR2 FQNNGV come from the germline V gene. The CDR3 has 16 amino acids.